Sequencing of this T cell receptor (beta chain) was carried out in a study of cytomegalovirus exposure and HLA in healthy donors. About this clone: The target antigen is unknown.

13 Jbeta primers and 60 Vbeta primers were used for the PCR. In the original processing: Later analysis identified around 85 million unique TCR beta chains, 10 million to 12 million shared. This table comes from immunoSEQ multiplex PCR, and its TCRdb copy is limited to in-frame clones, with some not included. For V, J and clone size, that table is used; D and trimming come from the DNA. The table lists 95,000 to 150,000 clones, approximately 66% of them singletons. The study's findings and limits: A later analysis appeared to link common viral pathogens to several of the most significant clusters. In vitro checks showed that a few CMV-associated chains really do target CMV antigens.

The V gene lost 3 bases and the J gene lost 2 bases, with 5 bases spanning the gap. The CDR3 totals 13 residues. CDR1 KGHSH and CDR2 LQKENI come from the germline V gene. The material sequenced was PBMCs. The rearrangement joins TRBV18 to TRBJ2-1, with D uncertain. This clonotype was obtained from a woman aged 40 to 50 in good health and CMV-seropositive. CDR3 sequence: CASSPLAYNEQFF. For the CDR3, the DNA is TGTGCCAGCTCACCTCTTGCCTACAATGAGCAGTTCTTC.